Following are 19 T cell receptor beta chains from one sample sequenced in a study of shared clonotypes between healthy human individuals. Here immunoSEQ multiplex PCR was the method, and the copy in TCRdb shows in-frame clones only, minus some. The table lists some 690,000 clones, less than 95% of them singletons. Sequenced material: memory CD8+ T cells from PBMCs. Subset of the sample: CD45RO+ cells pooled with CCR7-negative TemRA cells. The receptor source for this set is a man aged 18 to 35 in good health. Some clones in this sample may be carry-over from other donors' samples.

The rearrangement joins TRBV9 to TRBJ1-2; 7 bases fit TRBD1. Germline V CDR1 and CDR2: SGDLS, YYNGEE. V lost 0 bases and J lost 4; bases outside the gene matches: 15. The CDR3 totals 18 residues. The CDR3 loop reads CASSVGIPQGGDGYGYTF. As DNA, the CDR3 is TGTGCCAGCAGCGTAGGTATCCCCCAGGGGGGGGACGGCTATGGCTACACCTTC.

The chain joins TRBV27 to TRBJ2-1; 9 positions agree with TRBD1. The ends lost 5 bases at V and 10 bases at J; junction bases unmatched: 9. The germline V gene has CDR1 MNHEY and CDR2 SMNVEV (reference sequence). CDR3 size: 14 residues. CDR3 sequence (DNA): TGTGCCAGCAGTCCCCGGGACAGGGTCGGAGAGCAGTTCTTC. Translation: CASSPRDRVGEQFF.

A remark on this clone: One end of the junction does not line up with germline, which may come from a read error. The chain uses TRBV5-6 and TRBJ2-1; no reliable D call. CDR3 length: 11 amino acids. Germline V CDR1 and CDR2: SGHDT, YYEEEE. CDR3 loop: CASTLRSEQFF. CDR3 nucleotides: TGTGCCAGCACCTTGCGGTCAGAGCAGTTCTTC.

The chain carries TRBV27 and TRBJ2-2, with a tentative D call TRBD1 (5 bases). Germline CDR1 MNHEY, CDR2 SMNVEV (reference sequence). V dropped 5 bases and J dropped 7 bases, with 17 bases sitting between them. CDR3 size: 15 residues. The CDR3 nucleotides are TGTGCCAGCAGTCTCACTTTAAGGGGTCTCGGGGAGCTGTTTTTT. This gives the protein CASSLTLRGLGELFF.

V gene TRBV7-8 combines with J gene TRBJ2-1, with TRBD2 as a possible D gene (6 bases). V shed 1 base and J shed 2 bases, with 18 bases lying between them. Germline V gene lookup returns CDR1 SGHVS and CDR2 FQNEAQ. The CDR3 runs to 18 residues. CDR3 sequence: CASSLGRGLAGPYNEQFF. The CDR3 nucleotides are TGTGCCAGCAGCTTAGGCCGGGGACTGGCGGGCCCCTACAATGAGCAGTTCTTC.

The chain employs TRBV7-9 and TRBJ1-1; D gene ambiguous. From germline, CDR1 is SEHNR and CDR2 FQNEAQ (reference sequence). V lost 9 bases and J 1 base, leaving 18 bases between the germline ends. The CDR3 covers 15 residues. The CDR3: CASLTGSRANTEAFF. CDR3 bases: TGTGCCAGTCTAACTGGGTCGAGGGCGAACACTGAAGCTTTCTTT.

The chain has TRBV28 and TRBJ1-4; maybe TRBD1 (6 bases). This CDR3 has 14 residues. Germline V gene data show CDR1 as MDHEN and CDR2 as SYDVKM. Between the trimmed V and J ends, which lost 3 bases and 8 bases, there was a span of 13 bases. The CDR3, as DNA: TGTGCCAGCAGTTTTGGGGGGCGCCAGGAAAAACTGTTTTTT. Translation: CASSFGGRQEKLFF.

The CDR3 protein is CASSLPIPARDYGYTF. In DNA, the CDR3 is TGTGCCAGCAGCCTCCCTATCCCGGCTCGAGACTATGGCTACACCTTC. The rearrangement links TRBV5-4 to TRBJ1-2; no reliable D call. The V gene's germline CDR1 is SGHNT and CDR2 YYREEE (reference sequence). The CDR3 loop spans 16 amino acids. Trimming removed 4 bases from V and 3 bases from J, with 19 bases in between.

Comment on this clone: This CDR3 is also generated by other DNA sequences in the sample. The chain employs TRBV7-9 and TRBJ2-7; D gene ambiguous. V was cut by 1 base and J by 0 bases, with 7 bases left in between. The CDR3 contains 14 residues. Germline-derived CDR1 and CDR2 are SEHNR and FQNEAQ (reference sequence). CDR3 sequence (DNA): TGTGCCAGCAGCTTAGGCAGAAGCTCCTACGAGCAGTACTTC. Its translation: CASSLGRSSYEQYF.

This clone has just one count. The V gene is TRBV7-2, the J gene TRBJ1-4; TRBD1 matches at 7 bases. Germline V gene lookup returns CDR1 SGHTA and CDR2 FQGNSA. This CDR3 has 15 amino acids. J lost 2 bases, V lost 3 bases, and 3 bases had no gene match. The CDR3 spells CASSFQQGTNEKLFF. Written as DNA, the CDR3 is TGTGCCAGCAGCTTTCAACAGGGGACTAATGAAAAACTGTTTTTT.

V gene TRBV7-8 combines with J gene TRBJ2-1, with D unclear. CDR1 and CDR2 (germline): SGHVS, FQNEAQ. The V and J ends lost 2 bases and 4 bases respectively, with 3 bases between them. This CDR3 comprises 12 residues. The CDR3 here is CASSLIYNEQFF. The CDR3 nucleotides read TGTGCCAGCAGCTTAATTTACAATGAGCAGTTCTTC.

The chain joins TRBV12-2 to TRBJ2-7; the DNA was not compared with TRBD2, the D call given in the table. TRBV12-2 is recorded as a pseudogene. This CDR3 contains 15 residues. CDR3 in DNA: TGTGCAAGTCGCCCGACGACTAGCGGGAGGTACGAGCAGTACTTC. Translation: CASRPTTSGRYEQYF.

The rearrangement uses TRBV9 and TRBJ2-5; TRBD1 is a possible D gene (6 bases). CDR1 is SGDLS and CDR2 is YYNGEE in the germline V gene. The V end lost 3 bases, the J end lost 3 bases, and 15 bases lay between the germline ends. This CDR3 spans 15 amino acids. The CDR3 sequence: CASSAALTGKETQYF. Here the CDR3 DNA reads TGTGCCAGCAGCGCCGCCCTCACAGGGAAAGAGACCCAGTACTTC.

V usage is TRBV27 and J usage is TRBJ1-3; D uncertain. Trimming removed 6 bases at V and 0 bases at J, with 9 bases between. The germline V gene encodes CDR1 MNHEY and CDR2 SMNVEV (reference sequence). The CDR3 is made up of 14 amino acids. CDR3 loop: CASSPELSGNTIYF. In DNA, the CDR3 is TGTGCCAGCAGCCCCGAGCTCTCTGGAAACACCATATATTTT.

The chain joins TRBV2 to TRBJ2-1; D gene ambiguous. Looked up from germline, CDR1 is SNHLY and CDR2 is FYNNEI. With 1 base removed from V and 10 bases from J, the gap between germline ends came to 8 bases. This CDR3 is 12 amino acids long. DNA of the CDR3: TGTGCCAGCAGTGAAGTGGTTTGGGAGCAGTTCTTC. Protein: CASSEVVWEQFF.

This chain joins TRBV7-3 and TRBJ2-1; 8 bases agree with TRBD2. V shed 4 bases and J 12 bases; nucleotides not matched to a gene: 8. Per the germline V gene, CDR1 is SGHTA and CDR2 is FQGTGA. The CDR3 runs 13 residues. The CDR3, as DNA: TGTGCCAGCAGCTCGGGAGGGCACTTAGGGCAGTTCTTC. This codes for CASSSGGHLGQFF.

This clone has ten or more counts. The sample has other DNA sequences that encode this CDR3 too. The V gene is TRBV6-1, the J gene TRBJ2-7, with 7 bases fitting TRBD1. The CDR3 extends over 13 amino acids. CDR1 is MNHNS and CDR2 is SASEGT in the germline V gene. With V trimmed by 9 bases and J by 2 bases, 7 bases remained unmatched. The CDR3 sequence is CASGGRGTYEQYF. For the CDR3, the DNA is TGTGCCAGTGGGGGCAGGGGGACCTACGAGCAGTACTTC.

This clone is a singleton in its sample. The chain's CDR3 is CASSTRTSGSFPYNEQFF. As DNA, the CDR3 is TGTGCCAGCAGCACAAGGACTAGCGGGAGTTTCCCCTACAATGAGCAGTTCTTC. The chain recombines TRBV11-3 with TRBJ2-1; TRBD2 matches 13 bases. CDR1 and CDR2 (germline): SGHNT, YENEEA. The V gene end was trimmed by 5 bases and the J gene end by 2 bases; junction bases not matched to a gene: 9. The CDR3 is 18 residues long.

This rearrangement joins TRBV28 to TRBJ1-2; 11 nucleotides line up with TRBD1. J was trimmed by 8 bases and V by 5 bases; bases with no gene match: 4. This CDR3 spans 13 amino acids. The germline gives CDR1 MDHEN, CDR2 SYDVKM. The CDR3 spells CASSIRTGGGYTF. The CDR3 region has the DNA TGTGCCAGCAGTATAAGGACAGGGGGCGGCTACACCTTC.